This T cell receptor (beta chain) was retrieved from a study of post-analysis software for immune sequencing data. At the level of the study: Multiple sclerosis in the patients followed relapsing-remitting, secondary progressive and progressive-relapsing courses. Study outcomes and limitations: The F measure placed samples prepared in the same batch into strongly shared clusters. Patients with multiple sclerosis recorded significantly lower normalized Chao1 diversity than controls, the study found.

TCR beta cDNA libraries included unique molecular identifiers. MiXCR, run by TCRdb on the PCR reads, gives a single entry per CDR3 protein. The table has fewer than 550,000 distinct CDR3 sequences, under 40% seen once; the top ten hold 4.5% to 7.5%. Notes on this clonotype: The target antigen is unknown.

Sequenced material: blood. The sequence was collected from a girl aged 2-17 years with multiple sclerosis.

The CDR3 DNA reads as TGTGCCAGCAGCCGAACCGGGACTAGCGACGAGCAGTACTTC. The encoded protein is CASSRTGTSDEQYF. V usage is TRBV3-1 and J usage is TRBJ2-7; 10 bases are shared with TRBD2. The junction had 5 bases not matched to a gene; V was cut back by 4 bases and J by 5 bases. This CDR3 has 14 amino acids. Germline CDR1 and CDR2: LGHDT and YNNKEL (reference sequence).